One sample yielded the 3 T cell receptor beta chains listed below, sequenced in a study of PD-1 blockade in classical Hodgkin lymphoma (dated by TCRdb to the early 2020s). Receptors were amplified or captured by the immunoSEQ multiplex PCR assay. TCRdb took this table from immuneACCESS and kept in-frame rearrangements with V and J called. Such tables lack part of the clones; where checked against another copy, unresolved V genes explain under half of the gap, and the rest is unexplained. The sample contains more than 90,000 clones, around 78% of them found a single time. Over 8% of the sample belongs to the ten largest clones. The sample's time point label is to be understood as: cycle 4 day 1 (C4D1), after five to seven weeks of nivolumab. Every trial patient had relapsed following autologous stem cell transplantation, and prior brentuximab vedotin exposure was what differed among cohorts A, B and C.

The material was peripheral blood mononuclear cells (PBMCs), obtained before the fourth cycle of nivolumab. These receptors originate from a human donor with classical Hodgkin lymphoma.

The chain is built from TRBV18 and TRBJ1-2, with 8 bases aligning to TRBD1. Germline V lookup: CDR1 KGHSH, CDR2 LQKENI. CDR3 length equals 13 residues. The J segment lost 3 bases and the V segment lost 8 bases, leaving 5 bases of the junction unmatched. This chain's CDR3 is CASTLGQDYGYTF. CDR3 nucleotide sequence: TGTGCCAGCACGCTGGGACAGGACTATGGCTACACCTTC.

This chain joins TRBV6-1 and TRBJ1-2, with a possible D match to TRBD1 (5 bases). The CDR3 covers 13 residues. Trimming cost V 2 bases and J 8 bases, with 12 bases left between them. Germline V gene lookup returns CDR1 MNHNS and CDR2 SASEGT. CDR3 sequence reads: CASSEIGGGGYTF. Here the CDR3 DNA reads TGTGCCAGCAGTGAAATTGGGGGAGGGGGCTACACCTTC.

The chain carries TRBV27 and TRBJ1-5; no clear D. The germline V gene has CDR1 MNHEY and CDR2 SMNVEV (reference sequence). Deletions cut 3 bases from V and 0 bases from J, with 9 bases between. CDR3 length: 15 amino acids. CDR3 bases: TGTGCCAGCAGTTTGGTGACCCATAGCAATCAGCCCCAGCATTTT. Translation: CASSLVTHSNQPQHF.